These T cell receptor beta chains were read from a single sample in a study of long-term antiretroviral therapy in people with HIV. Some clones are missing from TCRdb's copy, which holds only in-frame ones; the method was immunoSEQ multiplex PCR. The table records 15,000 to 20,000 clones, about 88% of them present only once. The sample was unsorted PBMCs, taken 6.9 years after starting antiretroviral therapy. The receptor set was obtained from a man in his fifties with HIV. Each CDR3 is given with its conserved first and last residue. The order of the fields is clone size, J gene, D gene, V gene, CDR3 protein, CDR3 DNA. D genes are given only for firm matches. Not all rows give a size; the values are once, few, many and, for expanded clones, a class.

>NA|TRBJ1-2|NA|TRBV7-9
CASSLGAARDGYTF
TGTGCCAGCAGCTTAGGGGCGGCGAGGGATGGCTACACCTTC
>NA|TRBJ2-7|TRBD1|TRBV18
CASSPPDRASYEQYF
TGTGCCAGCTCACCCCCCGACAGGGCATCCTACGAGCAGTACTTC
>NA|TRBJ2-7|TRBD1|TRBV7-6
CASSLGDSIPYEQYF
TGTGCCAGCAGCTTAGGGGACAGTATCCCCTACGAGCAGTACTTC
>NA|TRBJ1-5|NA|TRBV5-6
CASSGNQGQPQHF
TGTGCCAGCAGCGGAAACCAGGGACAGCCCCAGCATTTT
>NA|TRBJ1-1|NA|TRBV28
CASSLVQEAFF
TGTGCCAGCAGTTTAGTACAAGAAGCTTTCTTT
>NA|TRBJ2-2|NA|TRBV5-5
CASSFIGAGELFF
TGTGCCAGCAGCTTTATCGGGGCCGGGGAGCTGTTTTTT
>once|TRBJ2-3|TRBD2|TRBV9
CASSVEAGAGTQYF
TGTGCCAGCAGCGTAGAAGCGGGAGCCGGTACGCAGTATTTT
>NA|TRBJ1-6|NA|TRBV6-1
CASSELIPLHF
TGTGCCAGCAGTGAATTAATTCCCCTCCACTTT
>NA|TRBJ2-2|NA|TRBV10-3
CAISEGQRGNTGELFF
TGTGCCATCAGTGAGGGACAGCGGGGGAACACCGGGGAGCTGTTTTTT
>NA|TRBJ2-3|TRBD2|TRBV15
CATSGLAGVRTDTQYF
TGTGCCACCAGCGGTCTAGCGGGAGTGAGAACAGATACGCAGTATTTT
>NA|TRBJ2-2|TRBD1|TRBV18
CASSPIGGNTGELFF
TGTGCCAGCTCACCTATAGGGGGCAACACCGGGGAGCTGTTTTTT
>NA|TRBJ2-2|TRBD1|TRBV18
CASSLRDRVNTGELFF
TGTGCCAGCTCACTCCGGGACAGAGTAAACACCGGGGAGCTGTTTTTT
>NA|TRBJ2-1|NA|TRBV11-1
CASSLALQGGDEQFF
TGTGCCAGCAGCTTAGCGTTACAGGGAGGCGATGAGCAGTTCTTC
>NA|TRBJ2-5|NA|TRBV27
CASSYLGVEDVGQETQYF
TGTGCCAGCAGTTATTTAGGCGTGGAGGACGTCGGTCAAGAGACCCAGTACTTC